Below are 28 T cell receptor beta chains sequenced from a single sample in a study of CD8+ T cells in alopecia areata. cDNA prepared by RNA extraction and subsequent reverse transcription served as the template for sequencing. Data came from immunoSEQ multiplex PCR; TCRdb stores just in-frame clones and leaves some out. In the table there are hundreds of thousands of clones, 50% to 75% of which are singletons. As to treatment: oral pan-JAK inhibitor, 5-10 mg twice daily. The sample consisted of CD4+ T cells sorted from blood, taken at week 52, from a patient treated with tofacitinib. The source is a human donor with alopecia areata.

In its sample, this clone was seen a few times. The DNA of the CDR3 is TGTGCCAGCAGATCCGCCACCAGCGGCACAGATACGCAGTATTTT. As protein: CASRSATSGTDTQYF. This chain joins TRBV7-2 and TRBJ2-3; D is unresolved. The germline gives CDR1 SGHTA, CDR2 FQGNSA. The CDR3 has 15 residues. Deletions cut 6 bases from V and 1 base from J, with 14 bases between.

This clone was recorded a few times. The DNA of the CDR3 is TGTGCCAGCTCAGGGAAGAACATTCAGTACTTC. Residues: CASSGKNIQYF. The chain couples TRBV27 to TRBJ2-4; D might be TRBD1 (5 bases). The CDR3 totals 11 residues. Germline CDR1 reads MNHEY; CDR2 reads SMNVEV (reference sequence). Between the trimmed V and J ends, which lost 8 bases and 7 bases, there was a span of 9 bases.

At least ten counts were recorded for this clone. The rearrangement joins TRBV27 to TRBJ1-2, with TRBD1 as a possible D gene (6 bases). V shed 3 bases and J shed 4 bases, with 9 bases lying between them. The CDR3 totals 13 residues. In germline, CDR1 is MNHEY, CDR2 SMNVEV (reference sequence). This CDR3 reads CASSFRGPYGYTF. The CDR3 DNA sequence: TGTGCCAGCAGTTTCAGGGGCCCCTATGGCTACACCTTC.

J is TRBJ2-2 and V is TRBV2; D may be TRBD1 or TRBD2 (5 bases each). V shed 5 bases and J shed 7 bases, with 17 bases lying between them. The V gene's germline CDR1 is SNHLY and CDR2 FYNNEI. The CDR3 contains 15 residues. The CDR3, as DNA: TGTGCCAGCAGTCCTCGCTGGGGGTCGGGCGGGGAGCTGTTTTTT. Amino acids: CASSPRWGSGGELFF.

J is TRBJ2-3 and V is TRBV11-2; 12 nucleotides match TRBD2. The V gene end was trimmed by 5 bases and the J gene end by 9 bases; junction bases not matched to a gene: 15. CDR1 is SGHAT, CDR2 FQNNGV, per germline. CDR3 size: 17 residues. The CDR3 DNA follows: TGTGCCAGCAGCGCCCGACTAGCGGGGGCCACTTCGGGAACGCAGTATTTT. Amino acids: CASSARLAGATSGTQYF. Full variable domain (outside the CDR3, taken from reference TRBV11-2 and TRBJ2-3): EAGVAQSPRYKIIEKRQSVAFWCNPISGHATLYWYQQILGQGPKLLIQFQNNGVVDDSQLPKDRFSAERLKGVDSTLKIQPAKLEDSAVYLCASSARLAGATSGTQYFGPGTRLTVL.

The CDR3 loop reads CSVEDRRAAGQTQYF. The CDR3 DNA follows: TGCAGCGTTGAAGACAGGCGCGCGGCAGGGCAGACCCAGTACTTC. V is TRBV29-1 and J is TRBJ2-5; perhaps TRBD1 as D (5 bases). This CDR3 has 15 residues. V dropped 0 bases and J dropped 6 bases, with 17 bases sitting between them. CDR1 SQVTM and CDR2 ANQGSEA come from the germline V gene.

This chain connects TRBV6-5 to TRBJ1-4; D call uncertain. The CDR3 is 15 residues long. V lost 0 bases and J 4 bases, leaving 9 bases between the germline ends. Germline V gene sequence: CDR1 MNHEY, CDR2 SVGAGI. The CDR3 sequence is CASSYSILLNEKLFF. The CDR3, as DNA: TGTGCCAGCAGTTACTCGATATTACTTAATGAAAAACTGTTTTTT.

The gene calls are TRBV14 and TRBJ2-5, with 9 bases matching TRBD1. The length of the CDR3 is 15 residues. Germline trimming cut 5 bases from V and 5 bases from J; bases unmatched to any gene: 9. Germline V CDR1 and CDR2: SGHDN, FVKESK. CDR3 sequence reads: CASSGRTGVVETQYF. DNA of the CDR3: TGTGCCAGCAGCGGCCGGACAGGGGTGGTGGAGACCCAGTACTTC. Combining the CDR3 with reference TRBV14 and TRBJ2-5 gives the whole variable domain EAGVTQFPSHSVIEKGQTVTLRCDPISGHDNLYWYRRVMGKEIKFLLHFVKESKQDESGMPNNRFLAERTGGTYSTLKVQPAELEDSGVYFCASSGRTGVVETQYFGPGTRLLVL.

The rearrangement links TRBV29-1 to TRBJ2-4, with 10 bases fitting TRBD2. J lost 7 bases, V lost 4 bases, and 4 bases had no gene match. This CDR3 is 13 amino acids long. CDR1 SQVTM and CDR2 ANQGSEA come from the germline V gene. The chain's CDR3 is CSVVAGGTNIQYF. The DNA for the CDR3 is TGCAGCGTTGTAGCGGGGGGTACGAACATTCAGTACTTC.

The chain joins TRBV6-5 to TRBJ1-3; 8 bases are a match to TRBD1. The CDR3 has 13 amino acids. Germline V gives CDR1 MNHEY, CDR2 SVGAGI. V dropped 6 bases and J dropped 4; count of bases not matched to a gene: 2. The CDR3 here is CASRTGAGNTIYF. CDR3 nucleotide sequence: TGTGCCAGCAGGACAGGGGCAGGAAACACCATATATTTT.

The chain is built from TRBV5-6 and TRBJ2-1, with D hard to call. The germline V gene encodes CDR1 SGHDT and CDR2 YYEEEE. Trimming took off 4 bases at V and 2 bases at J, with 13 bases between the two ends. This CDR3 spans 15 amino acids. The CDR3 nucleotides read TGTGCCAGCAGCCTAGGATTCTCTACCTACAATGAGCAGTTCTTC. Translation gives CASSLGFSTYNEQFF.

This clone was counted a few times. The V and J genes are TRBV29-1 and TRBJ2-6; the match to TRBD1 covers 7 bases. Germline V gene sequence: CDR1 SQVTM, CDR2 ANQGSEA. CDR3 length equals 14 residues. With 4 bases clipped from V and 1 base from J, the junction kept 1 base outside the gene matches. Written as DNA, the CDR3 is TGCAGCGTTGTACAGGGGTCTGGGGCCAACGTCCTGACTTTC. Translated: CSVVQGSGANVLTF.

Details on this clone: This specimen includes other DNA sequences encoding the same CDR3. Here the CDR3 reads CASSFGGYGYTF. The CDR3 region has the DNA TGTGCCAGCAGCTTTGGGGGGTATGGCTACACCTTC. The chain employs TRBV13 and TRBJ1-2, with D possibly TRBD1 on 5 matching bases. The ends were cut back, 3 bases at V and 5 bases at J, with 7 bases in the middle. Germline V gene sequence: CDR1 PRHDT, CDR2 FYEKMQ (reference sequence). This CDR3 has 12 residues.

The V call is TRBV4-2, the J call TRBJ1-1; D uncertain. CDR3 length: 13 residues. Trimming stripped 1 base from V and 4 bases from J, with 7 bases between. Looked up from germline, CDR1 is LGHNA and CDR2 is YNFKEQ. CDR3 bases: TGTGCCAGCAGCCAAGTGGGAGGCACTGAAGCTTTCTTT. It encodes CASSQVGGTEAFF.

The chain employs TRBV7-9 and TRBJ1-2; no definite D call. The CDR3 has 14 residues. Trimming stripped 5 bases from V and 5 bases from J, with 15 bases between. Germline V gene data show CDR1 as SEHNR and CDR2 as FQNEAQ (reference sequence). The CDR3 region is CASSVLRTAYGYTF. The CDR3 DNA sequence: TGTGCCAGCAGCGTCCTGCGGACGGCTTATGGCTACACCTTC. The whole variable domain, filled in from reference TRBV7-9 and TRBJ1-2, reads DTGVSQNPRHKITKRGQNVTFRCDPISEHNRLYWYRQTLGQGPEFLTYFQNEAQLEKSRLLSDRFSAERPKGSFSTLEIQRTEQGDSAMYLCASSVLRTAYGYTFGSGTRLTVV.

In its sample, this clone was seen a few times. The chain joins TRBV19 to TRBJ1-6; perhaps TRBD1 as D (5 bases). This CDR3 region has 13 residues. Trimming left V 10 bases short and J 6 bases short, with 13 bases between. In germline, CDR1 is LNHDA, CDR2 SQIVND (reference sequence). CDR3 protein: CATSGPLNSPLHF. The CDR3, as DNA: TGTGCCACCTCGGGGCCTCTTAATTCACCCCTCCACTTT.

The chain couples TRBV4-1 to TRBJ1-2; tentatively, D is TRBD1 (5 bases). Trimming cost V 3 bases and J 4 bases, with 9 bases left between them. Germline V gene lookup returns CDR1 MGHRA and CDR2 YSYEKL. This CDR3 is 13 amino acids long. CDR3 bases: TGCGCCAGCAGCCAGACAGCCACCTATGGCTACACCTTC. Its protein is CASSQTATYGYTF.

This chain connects TRBV14 to TRBJ1-2; D not certain. Germline V lookup: CDR1 SGHDN, CDR2 FVKESK. Trimming shortened V by 4 bases and J by 8 bases, and 14 bases separated the two germline ends. This CDR3 has 13 amino acids. The CDR3 sequence is CASSRGPEGGYTF. CDR3 coding DNA: TGTGCCAGCAGCCGAGGGCCCGAAGGGGGCTACACCTTC. Supplemented by reference TRBV14 and TRBJ1-2, the full variable domain reads EAGVTQFPSHSVIEKGQTVTLRCDPISGHDNLYWYRRVMGKEIKFLLHFVKESKQDESGMPNNRFLAERTGGTYSTLKVQPAELEDSGVYFCASSRGPEGGYTFGSGTRLTVV.

CDR3 amino acids: CAWSVRGQGPNSPLHF. The CDR3 DNA follows: TGTGCCTGGAGTGTACGGGGACAGGGTCCGAATTCACCCCTCCACTTT. This rearrangement joins TRBV30 to TRBJ1-6; 9 bases fit TRBD1. The CDR3 is 16 amino acids. J lost 7 bases, V lost 0 bases, and 7 bases had no gene match. The germline V gene has CDR1 GTSNPN and CDR2 SVGIG (reference sequence).

This chain connects TRBV5-4 to TRBJ1-6; 7 bases line up with TRBD1. With V trimmed by 4 bases and J by 4 bases, 2 bases remained unmatched. The V gene's germline CDR1 is SGHNT and CDR2 YYREEE (reference sequence). The CDR3 runs to 14 residues. CDR3 sequence: CASSLGQYNSPLHF. The CDR3 bases are TGTGCCAGCAGCCTGGGACAGTATAATTCACCCCTCCACTTT.

The chain is built from TRBV6-5 and TRBJ2-7, with D tentatively TRBD1 (6 bases). The V end was cut by 0 bases, the J end by 2 bases, with 8 bases between. CDR3 length: 14 amino acids. The germline gives CDR1 MNHEY, CDR2 SVGAGI. CDR3 sequence reads: CASSYSTGTYEQYF. CDR3 sequence (DNA): TGTGCCAGCAGTTACTCGACAGGAACCTACGAGCAGTACTTC.

This clone was seen only once. The gene calls are TRBV7-9 and TRBJ2-2; no clear D. Germline values: CDR1 SEHNR, CDR2 FQNEAQ (reference sequence). The CDR3 has 12 residues. V was shortened by 7 bases and J by 6 bases, with 9 bases between the two germline ends. In DNA, the CDR3 is TGTGCCAGCATCGGCGTTTCCGGGGAGCTGTTTTTT. It yields the protein CASIGVSGELFF.

The genes are TRBV5-1 and TRBJ1-6; D uncertain. The CDR3 consists of 15 residues. Trimming shortened V by 0 bases and J by 5 bases, and 9 bases separated the two germline ends. Germline CDR1 is SGHRS and CDR2 is YFSETQ. CDR3 nucleotides: TGCGCCAGCAGCTTGGTTGTCTCAGATAATTCACCCCTCCACTTT. Translation gives CASSLVVSDNSPLHF.

This clone was counted only a few times. V is TRBV5-1 and J is TRBJ2-1, with no clear D. Germline loops: CDR1 SGHRS, CDR2 YFSETQ. The V end was cut by 4 bases, the J end by 5 bases, with 10 bases between. The CDR3 loop spans 13 amino acids. CDR3 region: CASSPYGNNEQFF. The DNA for the CDR3 is TGCGCCAGCAGCCCATATGGAAACAATGAGCAGTTCTTC.

J is TRBJ1-1 and V is TRBV2; D not certain. The germline gives CDR1 SNHLY, CDR2 FYNNEI. There are 13 residues in the CDR3. Trimming left V 3 bases short and J 4 bases short, with 9 bases between. This CDR3 reads CASSDYRGTEAFF. In DNA, the CDR3 is TGTGCCAGCAGTGATTACCGGGGCACTGAAGCTTTCTTT.

The chain carries TRBV30 and TRBJ2-7, with 12 bases lining up with TRBD1. The V gene's germline CDR1 is GTSNPN and CDR2 SVGIG (reference sequence). With 8 bases clipped from V and 5 bases from J, the junction kept 10 bases outside the gene matches. CDR3 length equals 14 residues. CDR3 region: CAGGQGAFMDEQYF. The DNA of the CDR3 is TGTGCCGGGGGACAGGGGGCTTTCATGGACGAGCAGTACTTC.

The chain has TRBV13 and TRBJ2-5; 8 bases align to TRBD2. Per germline, CDR1 PRHDT and CDR2 FYEKMQ (reference sequence). This CDR3 has 16 residues. V trimming: 1 base; J trimming: 4 bases; junction bases outside the gene matches: 8. CDR3 bases: TGTGCCAGCAGCTTAGTTGGCGGGGGGTACGGAGAGACCCAGTACTTC. Amino acids: CASSLVGGGYGETQYF.

The gene calls are TRBV15 and TRBJ1-5, with D unclear. The CDR3 has 15 amino acids. V was trimmed by 0 bases and J by 0 bases, leaving 6 bases between them. Per germline, CDR1 LNHNV and CDR2 YYDKDF (reference sequence). The CDR3 nucleotides read TGTGCCACCAGCAGAGATGGGGATAGCAATCAGCCCCAGCATTTT. This translates into CATSRDGDSNQPQHF.